The 22 T cell receptor beta chains given below trace back to one sample, sequenced in a study of CD8 T cells in Susac syndrome. Reverse transcription used about 0.45 to 1 ug RNA and random hexamers. TCRdb fed the immunoSEQ multiplex PCR reads into MiXCR, producing one record per CDR3 protein. Of 190,000 or so distinct CDR3 sequences listed, about 95% were seen once; the top ten hold under 0.095%. The sequenced material came from CD4+ T cells from PBMCs. Receptors originate from a human donor with multiple sclerosis.

V gene TRBV5-1 combines with J gene TRBJ2-1; D is unresolved. Germline lookup yields CDR1 SGHRS and CDR2 YFSETQ. Deletions cut 0 bases from V and 12 bases from J, with 13 bases between. The CDR3 covers 13 residues. The CDR3 region is CASSLEIAGRQFF. Written as DNA, the CDR3 is TGCGCCAGCAGCTTGGAGATAGCTGGAAGGCAGTTCTTC.

The J gene is TRBJ2-3, the V gene TRBV27; D may be TRBD1 (6 bases). The V end lost 6 bases, the J end lost 6 bases, and 13 bases lay between the germline ends. The CDR3 runs 13 residues. CDR1 MNHEY and CDR2 SMNVEV come from the germline V gene (reference sequence). CDR3 region: CASRGAGWDTQYF. CDR3 bases: TGTGCCAGCAGGGGGGCGGGTTGGGATACGCAGTATTTT.

This clonotype was counted between two and nine times. V usage is TRBV7-9 and J usage is TRBJ2-5; D tentatively reads TRBD1 or TRBD2 (5 bases each). Germline assignment: CDR1 SEHNR and CDR2 FQNEAQ (reference sequence). The germline V and J ends were trimmed by 2 bases and 2 bases, with 12 bases remaining between them. The CDR3 loop spans 15 amino acids. CDR3 DNA: TGTGCCAGCAGCTTAATCGGGACGGTGCAAGAGACCCAGTACTTC. Encoded protein: CASSLIGTVQETQYF. Combining the CDR3 with reference TRBV7-9 and TRBJ2-5 gives the whole variable domain DTGVSQNPRHKITKRGQNVTFRCDPISEHNRLYWYRQTLGQGPEFLTYFQNEAQLEKSRLLSDRFSAERPKGSFSTLEIQRTEQGDSAMYLCASSLIGTVQETQYFGPGTRLLVL.

The chain is built from TRBV27 and TRBJ1-2, with TRBD1 as a possible D gene (6 bases). The V end lost 7 bases, the J end lost 1 base, and 16 bases lay between the germline ends. CDR1 MNHEY and CDR2 SMNVEV come from the germline V gene (reference sequence). The CDR3 covers 15 residues. This chain's CDR3 is CASTLRGWGNYGYTF. The CDR3 bases are TGTGCCAGCACCTTGAGGGGGTGGGGTAACTATGGCTACACCTTC.

V is TRBV15 and J is TRBJ2-5; 7 positions match TRBD2. CDR1 LNHNV and CDR2 YYDKDF come from the germline V gene (reference sequence). Trimming removed 0 bases from V and 7 bases from J; junction bases left unmatched: 17. CDR3 length equals 18 residues. The DNA for the CDR3 is TGTGCCACCAGCAGAGATCGAGGTAGCGGGTCGACCCGAGGGACCCAGTACTTC. Protein: CATSRDRGSGSTRGTQYF.

This rearrangement joins TRBV15 to TRBJ1-5, with D possibly being TRBD1 (5 bases). V was pared by 0 bases and J by 5 bases, with 14 bases between. The CDR3 length is 16 residues. CDR1 and CDR2 (germline): LNHNV, YYDKDF (reference sequence). This CDR3 is CATSRDTVGHDQPQHF. The CDR3 nucleotides are TGTGCCACCAGCAGAGATACGGTAGGACACGATCAGCCCCAGCATTTT.

V and J are TRBV30 and TRBJ2-7, with TRBD1 identical over 12 bases. V lost 3 bases to trimming and J lost 11 bases; unmatched junction nucleotides: 5. CDR1 and CDR2 from the germline V gene are GTSNPN and SVGIG (reference sequence). The CDR3 loop spans 12 amino acids. In DNA, the CDR3 is TGTGCCTGGAGCCGGGACAGGGGGCGGGAGTACTTC. Protein: CAWSRDRGREYF.

This clonotype turned up a few times. The DNA of the CDR3 is TGTGCCTGGAGCGACAGGGGGCACGAGCAGTACTTC. Residues: CAWSDRGHEQYF. This rearrangement joins TRBV30 to TRBJ2-7; 10 nucleotides match TRBD1. The CDR3 loop spans 12 amino acids. After removal of 3 bases from V and 5 bases from J, the junction contained 1 base not matched to a gene. Germline loops: CDR1 GTSNPN, CDR2 SVGIG (reference sequence).

The chain couples TRBV5-5 to TRBJ1-2, with D maybe TRBD1 (6 bases). Looked up from germline, CDR1 is SGHKS and CDR2 is YYEKEE (reference sequence). Trimming shortened V by 4 bases and J by 5 bases, and 12 bases separated the two germline ends. CDR3 length: 13 amino acids. The CDR3 DNA reads as TGTGCCAGCAGCCCTGGACAGACTTATGGCTACACCTTC. This gives the protein CASSPGQTYGYTF.

Worth noting for this clonotype: Germline and junction disagree at one end, which may indicate a read error. The chain uses TRBV29-1 and TRBJ2-1; 7 nucleotides align to TRBD1. Germline loops: CDR1 SQVTM, CDR2 ANQGSEA. The CDR3 extends over 14 amino acids. This CDR3 is CSVRTGAGTNERFF. CDR3 sequence (DNA): TGCAGCGTTCGAACAGGGGCTGGGACGAATGAGCGGTTCTTC.

The genes are TRBV6-1 and TRBJ2-3; 13 bases align to TRBD2. Germline CDR1 and CDR2: MNHNS and SASEGT. CDR3 length: 16 amino acids. Unmatched junction bases numbered 10, after V lost 7 bases and J lost 6 bases. The CDR3 spells CASKYGGLAGADTQYF. The CDR3 coding sequence is TGTGCCAGCAAATACGGCGGACTAGCGGGAGCGGATACGCAGTATTTT.

The chain recombines TRBV30 with TRBJ1-2; D possibly corresponds to TRBD1 (5 bases). Trimming shortened V by 3 bases and J by 4 bases, and 18 bases separated the two germline ends. Germline V gene lookup returns CDR1 GTSNPN and CDR2 SVGIG (reference sequence). The CDR3 sequence is 15 residues long. In DNA, the CDR3 is TGTGCCTGGAGCCATATCATCCTCGGGGGCTATGGCTACACCTTC. It translates to CAWSHIILGGYGYTF.

This chain links TRBV6-1 with TRBJ1-2, with a possible D match to TRBD1 (5 bases). The CDR3 loop spans 14 amino acids. CDR1 is MNHNS, CDR2 SASEGT, per germline. Trimming took off 1 base at V and 3 bases at J, with 9 bases between the two ends. CDR3 DNA: TGTGCCAGCAGTGAAGATTGGGGGGACTATGGCTACACCTTC. Translation: CASSEDWGDYGYTF.

V and J are TRBV19 and TRBJ1-1; unclear D gene. CDR3 length: 11 amino acids. Looked up from germline, CDR1 is LNHDA and CDR2 is SQIVND (reference sequence). V shed 5 bases and J shed 8 bases, with 9 bases lying between them. CDR3 coding DNA: TGTGCCAGTAGTTGGAGCGGGGAAGCTTTCTTT. This sequence encodes CASSWSGEAFF.

The chain couples TRBV14 to TRBJ1-2; D is unresolved. The CDR3 extends over 15 amino acids. V was clipped by 1 base and J by 0 bases, with 9 bases between them. CDR1 is SGHDN and CDR2 is FVKESK in the germline V gene. The CDR3 here is CASSQVADANYGYTF. CDR3 DNA: TGTGCCAGCAGCCAAGTTGCAGATGCTAACTATGGCTACACCTTC. The full variable domain, its missing parts supplied by reference TRBV14 and TRBJ1-2, is EAGVTQFPSHSVIEKGQTVTLRCDPISGHDNLYWYRRVMGKEIKFLLHFVKESKQDESGMPNNRFLAERTGGTYSTLKVQPAELEDSGVYFCASSQVADANYGYTFGSGTRLTVV.

The chain links TRBV29-1 to TRBJ1-5, with 7 bases fitting TRBD1. The CDR3 is 12 residues long. V shed 4 bases, J shed 7 bases, and the junction held 4 bases outside the gene matches. Per germline, CDR1 SQVTM and CDR2 ANQGSEA. Written as DNA, the CDR3 is TGCAGCGTTGTGACAGGGAGGCAGCCCCAGCATTTT. Translating gives CSVVTGRQPQHF.

The V call is TRBV20-1, the J call TRBJ2-1; 7 nucleotides agree with TRBD2. V dropped 3 bases and J dropped 4; count of bases not matched to a gene: 9. The CDR3 contains 15 residues. Germline CDR1 is DFQATT and CDR2 is SNEGSKA (reference sequence). Written as DNA, the CDR3 is TGCAGTGCTAGGGGTACGCGGGAGCGATACAATGAGCAGTTCTTC. Protein: CSARGTRERYNEQFF.

In the case of this clonotype: The limits of the CDR3 on the DNA are not certain, so only TCRdb's listed CDR3 is given. The gene calls are TRBV29-1 and TRBJ1-2; TRBD1, the table's D call, lacks a check against the DNA. The CDR3 is 9 amino acids in total, end residues counted. Germline V lookup: CDR1 SQVTM, CDR2 ANQGSEA. The CDR3 is CSVATGTAF.

This rearrangement joins TRBV29-1 to TRBJ1-1; D not certain. Trimming shortened V by 7 bases and J by 10 bases, and 19 bases separated the two germline ends. The CDR3 runs to 12 residues. Germline V lookup: CDR1 SQVTM, CDR2 ANQGSEA. The chain's CDR3 is CSADRAIEGAFF. DNA of the CDR3: TGCAGCGCAGACCGGGCCATAGAGGGAGCTTTCTTT.

The chain carries TRBV3-1 and TRBJ2-4, with D uncertain. The length of the CDR3 is 14 residues. Trimming shortened V by 0 bases and J by 8 bases, and 11 bases separated the two germline ends. CDR1 and CDR2 (germline): LGHDT, YNNKEL (reference sequence). The CDR3, as DNA: TGTGCCAGCAGCCAAGACACAGTGAGAGACATTCAGTACTTC. This codes for CASSQDTVRDIQYF. Looking up the rest from reference TRBV3-1 and TRBJ2-4 gives the full variable domain: DTAVSQTPKYLVTQMGNDKSIKCEQNLGHDTMYWYKQDSKKFLKIMFSYNNKELIINETVPNRFSPKSPDKAHLNLHINSLELGDSAVYFCASSQDTVRDIQYFGAGTRLSVL.

The V and J genes are TRBV20-1 and TRBJ1-6; 9 bases map to TRBD1. CDR3 length equals 13 residues. The V gene end was trimmed by 4 bases and the J gene end by 8 bases; junction bases not matched to a gene: 3. CDR1 DFQATT and CDR2 SNEGSKA come from the germline V gene (reference sequence). CDR3 nucleotide sequence: TGCAGTGCTATCCGGGACAGGGATTCACCCCTCCACTTT. Translation gives CSAIRDRDSPLHF.

This CDR3 reads CASSSTVSTEAFF. CDR3 in DNA: TGCGCCAGCAGCTCTACGGTTTCCACTGAAGCTTTCTTT. J is TRBJ1-1 and V is TRBV5-1; unclear D gene. Trimming stripped 3 bases from V and 4 bases from J, with 10 bases between. The CDR3 totals 13 residues. Per germline, CDR1 SGHRS and CDR2 YFSETQ.